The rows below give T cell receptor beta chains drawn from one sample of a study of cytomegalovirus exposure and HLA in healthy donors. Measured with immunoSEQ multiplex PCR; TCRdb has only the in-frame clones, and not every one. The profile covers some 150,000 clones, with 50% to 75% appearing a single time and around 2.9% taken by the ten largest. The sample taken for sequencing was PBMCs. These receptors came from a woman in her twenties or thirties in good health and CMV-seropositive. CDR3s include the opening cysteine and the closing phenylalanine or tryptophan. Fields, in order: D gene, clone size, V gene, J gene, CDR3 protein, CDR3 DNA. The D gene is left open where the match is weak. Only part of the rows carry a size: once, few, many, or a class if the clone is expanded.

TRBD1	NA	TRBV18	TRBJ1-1	CASSQGTGRTEAFF	TGTGCCAGCTCGCAGGGGACAGGGAGAACTGAAGCTTTCTTT
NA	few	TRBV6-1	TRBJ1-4	CASSEQQGGFEKLFF	TGTGCCAGCAGTGAGCAACAGGGCGGTTTTGAAAAACTGTTTTTT
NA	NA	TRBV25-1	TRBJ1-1	CASSEWSSGEAFF	TGTGCCAGCAGTGAATGGTCCTCGGGTGAAGCTTTCTTT
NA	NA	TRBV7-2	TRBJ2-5	CASSRSGAKETQYF	TGTGCCAGCAGCCGTAGTGGGGCGAAAGAGACCCAGTACTTC
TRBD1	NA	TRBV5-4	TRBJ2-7	CASSSDRGRGEQYF	TGTGCCAGCAGCTCGGACAGGGGGCGGGGCGAGCAGTACTTC
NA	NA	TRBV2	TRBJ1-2	CASSGGVYGYTF	TGTGCCAGCAGTGGCGGAGTCTATGGCTACACCTTC
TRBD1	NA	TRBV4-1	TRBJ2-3	CASSQSGTGVADTQYF	TGCGCCAGCAGCCAAAGCGGGACAGGGGTGGCAGATACGCAGTATTTT
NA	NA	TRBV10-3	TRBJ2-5	CAIRNREETQYF	TGTGCCATCAGGAACAGAGAAGAGACCCAGTACTTC
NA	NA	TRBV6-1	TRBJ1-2	CASSEDGQYGYTF	TGTGCCAGCAGTGAAGACGGACAATATGGCTACACCTTC
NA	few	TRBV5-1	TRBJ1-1	CASSGERQNTEAFF	TGCGCCAGCAGCGGGGAGCGACAGAACACTGAAGCTTTCTTT
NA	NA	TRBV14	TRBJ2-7	CASSHGWEQYF	TGTGCCAGCAGCCACGGGTGGGAGCAGTACTTC
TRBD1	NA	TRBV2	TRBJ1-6	CASSPTGQGGSPLHF	TGTGCCAGCAGCCCCACCGGACAGGGGGGATCACCCCTCCACTTT
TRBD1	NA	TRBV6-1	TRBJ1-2	CASSETGGKEGYTF	TGTGCCAGCAGTGAGACAGGGGGCAAAGAGGGCTACACCTTC
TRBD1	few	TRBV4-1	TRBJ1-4	CASSQATGVTNEKLFF	TGCGCCAGCAGCCAGGCGACAGGGGTCACTAATGAAAAACTGTTTTTT
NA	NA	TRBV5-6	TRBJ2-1	CASGRQTGTYYNEQFF	TGTGCCAGCGGACGACAAACCGGGACTTACTACAATGAGCAGTTCTTC
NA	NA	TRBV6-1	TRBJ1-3	CASSEEIESSGNTIYF	TGTGCCAGCAGTGAAGAAATCGAGAGCTCTGGAAACACCATATATTTT
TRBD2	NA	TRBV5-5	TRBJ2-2	CASSSNFGGSNTGELFF	TGTGCCAGCAGCTCCAACTTCGGGGGGTCGAACACCGGGGAGCTGTTTTTT
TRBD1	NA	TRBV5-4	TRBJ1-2	CASSLGQANYGYTF	TGTGCCAGCAGCCTGGGACAGGCCAACTATGGCTACACCTTC
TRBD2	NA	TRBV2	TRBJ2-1	CASRPRTSGSEPYNEQFF	TGTGCCAGCAGACCGCGGACTAGCGGGAGTGAGCCCTACAATGAGCAGTTCTTC
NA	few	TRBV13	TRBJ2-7	CASSLFPGRSPSYEQYF	TGTGCCAGCAGCTTATTTCCAGGGAGGAGTCCCTCCTACGAGCAGTACTTC
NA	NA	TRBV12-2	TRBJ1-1	CASRFPGGWAGRPFTEAFF	TGTGCAAGTCGCTTCCCCGGTGGTTGGGCGGGACGGCCCTTTACTGAAGCTTTCTTT
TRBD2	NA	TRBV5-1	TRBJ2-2	CASSAGIGLAEDRELFF	TGCGCCAGCAGCGCGGGAATAGGACTAGCGGAGGACCGGGAGCTGTTTTTT
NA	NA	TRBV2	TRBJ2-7	CASSGSLQGVEQYF	TGTGCCAGCAGTGGGAGCTTACAGGGTGTCGAGCAGTACTTC
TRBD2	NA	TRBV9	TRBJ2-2	CASSVALGLAGTGELFF	TGTGCCAGCAGCGTAGCTCTGGGACTAGCAGGGACCGGGGAGCTGTTTTTT
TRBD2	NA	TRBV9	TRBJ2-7	CASSVVAGAYEQYF	TGTGCCAGCAGCGTAGTAGCGGGGGCCTACGAGCAGTACTTC
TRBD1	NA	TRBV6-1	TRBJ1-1	CASSAIRDRVDTEAFF	TGTGCCAGCAGTGCGATCCGGGACAGGGTCGACACTGAAGCTTTCTTT
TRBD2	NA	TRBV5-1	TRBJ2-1	CASSLLYQPGLAAYNEQFF	TGCGCCAGCAGCCTCTTATACCAACCGGGACTAGCGGCTTACAATGAGCAGTTCTTC
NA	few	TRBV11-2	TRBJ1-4	CASSPLPTNEKLFF	TGTGCCAGCAGCCCCCTTCCCACTAATGAAAAACTGTTTTTT
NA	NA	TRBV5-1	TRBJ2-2	CASSTGTPNTGELFF	TGCGCCAGCAGTACCGGGACACCGAACACCGGGGAGCTGTTTTTT
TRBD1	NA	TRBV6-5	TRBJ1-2	CASSYGRQGRNGYTF	TGTGCCAGCAGTTATGGCCGACAGGGCCGAAATGGCTACACCTTC
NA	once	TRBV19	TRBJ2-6	CASSIPPDTSGANVLTF	TGTGCCAGTAGTATCCCCCCCGATACTTCTGGGGCCAACGTCCTGACTTTC
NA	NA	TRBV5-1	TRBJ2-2	CASSPGSEAGELFF	TGCGCCAGCAGCCCGGGTTCTGAGGCCGGGGAGCTGTTTTTT
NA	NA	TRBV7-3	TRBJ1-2	CASSLIQGEGYTF	TGTGCCAGCAGCTTAATACAGGGTGAAGGCTACACCTTC
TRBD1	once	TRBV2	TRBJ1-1	CASSEQGQGETEAFF	TGTGCCAGCAGTGAACAGGGGCAGGGGGAGACTGAAGCTTTCTTT
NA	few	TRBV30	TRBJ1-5	CAWSGGHYQPQHF	TGTGCCTGGTCCGGGGGGCATTATCAGCCCCAGCATTTT
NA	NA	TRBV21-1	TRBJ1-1	CARDRGNTEAFF	TGTGCCAGGGACAGGGGGAACACTGAAGCTTTCTTT